The 26 T cell receptor beta chains listed next were all sequenced from one sample in a study of blood T cell repertoires in COVID-19. Repertoires were generated with immunoSEQ multiplex PCR, while TCRdb's copy carries only in-frame clones and drops some. The data contain 200,000 to 250,000 clones, 85% to 90% of them singletons. The sample consisted of peripheral blood. The receptors come from a woman aged 55-70 years with acute or convalescent COVID-19.

The CDR3 region has the DNA TGTGCCAGCAGATGGGCGGGGAACACTGAAGCTTTCTTT. The encoded protein is CASRWAGNTEAFF. This chain connects TRBV27 to TRBJ1-1; no clear D gene. The V and J ends lost 6 bases and 1 base respectively, with 9 bases between them. CDR1 MNHEY and CDR2 SMNVEV come from the germline V gene (reference sequence). There are 13 residues in the CDR3.

On this clone itself: Distinct nucleotide sequences in the sample also encode this CDR3. Written as DNA, the CDR3 is TGTGCCAGCAGCCGGACAGGGTCTGGAAACACCATATATTTT. It yields the protein CASSRTGSGNTIYF. V and J are TRBV11-2 and TRBJ1-3; 8 bases are shared with TRBD1. V shed 5 bases and J 1 base; nucleotides not matched to a gene: 1. Germline V gene sequence: CDR1 SGHAT, CDR2 FQNNGV. The CDR3 spans 14 residues. Full variable domain (remainder filled in from reference TRBV11-2 and TRBJ1-3): EAGVAQSPRYKIIEKRQSVAFWCNPISGHATLYWYQQILGQGPKLLIQFQNNGVVDDSQLPKDRFSAERLKGVDSTLKIQPAKLEDSAVYLCASSRTGSGNTIYFGEGSWLTVV.

CDR3 loop: CASSLGTGINEKLFF. The CDR3 nucleotides are TGTGCCAGCAGCCTGGGGACAGGGATTAATGAAAAACTGTTTTTT. V gene TRBV14 combines with J gene TRBJ1-4, with 9 bases lining up with TRBD1. The CDR3 length is 15 residues. Per the germline V gene, CDR1 is SGHDN and CDR2 is FVKESK. V lost 4 bases and J lost 4; bases outside the gene matches: 4.

This chain links TRBV5-1 with TRBJ1-1, with D possibly TRBD1 on 5 matching bases. CDR1 is SGHRS and CDR2 is YFSETQ in the germline V gene. The CDR3 spans 16 residues. Trimming cost V 3 bases and J 1 base, with 16 bases left between them. The CDR3 DNA is TGCGCCAGCAGCTCCCAGGGTGTAGTGAAGAACACTGAAGCTTTCTTT. Protein product: CASSSQGVVKNTEAFF.

V and J are TRBV6-1 and TRBJ1-2, with D possibly being TRBD1 (5 bases). From germline, CDR1 is MNHNS and CDR2 SASEGT. The V end was cut by 2 bases, the J end by 0 bases, with 16 bases between. CDR3 size: 17 residues. CDR3 DNA sequence: TGTGCCAGCAGTGAAAGGAGGGAGGGGCGAGCTAACTATGGCTACACCTTC. It translates to CASSERREGRANYGYTF.

This chain joins TRBV5-1 and TRBJ2-7; 7 nucleotides line up with TRBD1. Germline CDR1 and CDR2: SGHRS and YFSETQ. The V segment lost 4 bases and the J segment 7 bases; nucleotides outside the gene matches: 14. This CDR3 comprises 15 residues. DNA for the CDR3: TGCGCCAGCAGCGCTGACAGGGAACGGCCGAGGGAGCAGTACTTC. Encoded protein: CASSADRERPREQYF. The whole variable domain, remainder taken from reference TRBV5-1 and TRBJ2-7, is KAGVTQTPRYLIKTRGQQVTLSCSPISGHRSVSWYQQTPGQGLQFLFEYFSETQRNKGNFPGRFSGRQFSNSRSEMNVSTLELGDSALYLCASSADRERPREQYFGPGTRLTVT.

This sequence joins TRBV19 and TRBJ2-1, with D possibly matching TRBD2 (5 bases). The germline V gene has CDR1 LNHDA and CDR2 SQIVND (reference sequence). The CDR3 consists of 14 residues. Between the trimmed V and J ends, which lost 5 bases and 0 bases, there was a span of 8 bases. The CDR3 sequence is CASSGGYSYNEQFF. DNA of the CDR3: TGTGCCAGTAGTGGCGGGTACTCCTACAATGAGCAGTTCTTC.

This chain connects TRBV6-6 to TRBJ2-7; tentatively, D is TRBD2 (6 bases). Per the germline V gene, CDR1 is MNHNY and CDR2 is SVGAGI (reference sequence). The CDR3 spans 12 residues. With 3 bases removed from V and 9 bases from J, the gap between germline ends came to 12 bases. The CDR3 sequence: CASSYYIGGQYF. The CDR3 DNA reads TGTGCCAGCAGTTATTACATCGGGGGGCAGTACTTC.

The count of this clone is one. The chain has TRBV28 and TRBJ1-2, with 10 bases fitting TRBD1. The CDR3 contains 15 residues. Germline-derived CDR1 and CDR2 are MDHEN and SYDVKM. With V trimmed by 6 bases and J by 4 bases, 8 bases remained unmatched. This CDR3 is CASRAGTGAPYGYTF. CDR3 sequence (DNA): TGTGCCAGCAGGGCCGGGACAGGGGCACCCTATGGCTACACCTTC.

The rearrangement joins TRBV7-8 to TRBJ2-7; D perhaps matches TRBD1 (6 bases). The CDR3 covers 15 residues. Germline loops: CDR1 SGHVS, CDR2 FQNEAQ. Between the trimmed V and J ends, which lost 0 bases and 4 bases, there was a span of 13 bases. The CDR3 reads CASSLASIRGYEQYF. The CDR3 DNA reads TGTGCCAGCAGCTTAGCTAGTATTAGGGGGTACGAGCAGTACTTC.

The V and J genes are TRBV3-1 (or the pseudogene TRBV3-2) and TRBJ2-3; D not resolved. Germline assignment: CDR1 LGHDT and CDR2 YNNKEL (reference sequence). Trimming pared 8 bases from V and 2 bases from J, leaving 11 bases between. This CDR3 region has 13 residues. CDR3 in amino acids: CASGGRYTDTQYF. Written as DNA, the CDR3 is TGTGCCAGCGGTGGCAGGTACACAGATACGCAGTATTTT.

This clone occurred once. V is TRBV5-6 and J is TRBJ1-2; 9 bases align to TRBD1. Unmatched junction bases numbered 23, after V lost 5 bases and J lost 6 bases. Germline loops: CDR1 SGHDT, CDR2 YYEEEE. This CDR3 has 19 residues. The chain's CDR3 is CASRDSVRDLQGASNGYTF. CDR3 nucleotides: TGTGCCAGCAGAGATAGCGTTCGAGATTTACAGGGGGCGTCTAATGGCTACACCTTC.

J is TRBJ2-5 and V is TRBV24-1; perhaps TRBD2 as D (6 bases). V was clipped by 6 bases and J by 5 bases, with 12 bases between them. The CDR3 is made up of 13 amino acids. Germline CDR1 reads KGHDR; CDR2 reads SFDVKD. The CDR3 here is CATSSGTVETQYF. Here the CDR3 DNA reads TGTGCCACCAGTTCTGGGACTGTGGAGACCCAGTACTTC.

This chain connects TRBV5-4 to TRBJ2-4; possible D gene TRBD2, 6 bases. The CDR3 spans 15 residues. V was trimmed by 4 bases and J by 4 bases, leaving 15 bases between them. Germline V gives CDR1 SGHNT, CDR2 YYREEE (reference sequence). CDR3 coding DNA: TGTGCCAGCAGCCCCGCAGCGGGCTATAAAAACATTCAGTACTTC. This codes for CASSPAAGYKNIQYF.

The V call is TRBV19, the J call TRBJ1-4; unclear D gene. The V end was cut by 3 bases, the J end by 2 bases, with 10 bases between. This CDR3 is built from 15 residues. Germline lookup yields CDR1 LNHDA and CDR2 SQIVND (reference sequence). CDR3 protein: CASSIVQFTNEKLFF. In DNA form, the CDR3 reads TGTGCCAGTAGTATCGTTCAGTTTACTAATGAAAAACTGTTTTTT.

In this sample, this clone turned up once. This sequence joins TRBV19 and TRBJ1-5; D is unresolved. Germline V gene sequence: CDR1 LNHDA, CDR2 SQIVND (reference sequence). Trimming took off 5 bases at V and 7 bases at J, with 15 bases between the two ends. The length of the CDR3 is 14 residues. This CDR3 is CASSYTRERQPQHF. CDR3 DNA: TGTGCCAGTAGTTATACGAGGGAGAGGCAGCCCCAGCATTTT.

This chain joins TRBV19 and TRBJ2-2; D is perhaps TRBD1 (6 bases). Per germline, CDR1 LNHDA and CDR2 SQIVND (reference sequence). V lost 4 bases and J lost 3, with 12 bases in between. CDR3 length equals 15 residues. CDR3 coding DNA: TGTGCCAGTAGTAGAAACAGGGCGGACACCGGGGAGCTGTTTTTT. This sequence encodes CASSRNRADTGELFF. Drawing the rest from reference TRBV19 and TRBJ2-2, the complete variable domain is DGGITQSPKYLFRKEGQNVTLSCEQNLNHDAMYWYRQDPGQGLRLIYYSQIVNDFQKGDIAEGYSVSREKKESFPLTVTSAQKNPTAFYLCASSRNRADTGELFFGEGSRLTVL.

V gene TRBV24-1 combines with J gene TRBJ1-2; possibly TRBD1 for D (6 bases). Trimming left V 3 bases short and J 3 bases short, with 13 bases between. This CDR3 has 15 amino acids. Germline V lookup: CDR1 KGHDR, CDR2 SFDVKD. The CDR3 loop reads CATSDPSRGHYGYTF. The CDR3, as DNA: TGTGCCACCAGTGATCCGTCCAGGGGCCACTATGGCTACACCTTC.

The chain has TRBV28 and TRBJ1-4; 7 bases line up with TRBD1. The length of the CDR3 is 14 residues. The V and J ends lost 6 bases and 5 bases, in that order; junction bases with no gene match: 6. Germline CDR1 and CDR2: MDHEN and SYDVKM. CDR3 loop: CASSQGGRNEKLFF. The CDR3 nucleotides read TGTGCCAGCAGCCAGGGGGGAAGGAATGAAAAACTGTTTTTT.

V usage is TRBV4-3 and J usage is TRBJ1-2; TRBD1 aligns across 7 bases. Germline trimming cut 4 bases from V and 2 bases from J; bases unmatched to any gene: 7. The CDR3 is made up of 15 amino acids. Germline-derived CDR1 and CDR2 are LGHNA and YSLEER. The CDR3 sequence is CASSRDYRGNYGYTF. CDR3 sequence (DNA): TGCGCCAGCAGCCGAGATTACAGGGGAAACTATGGCTACACCTTC.

A remark on this clone: One junction end disagrees with the germline gene, perhaps due to a read error. CDR3 nucleotide sequence: TGTGTCAGCAGTTTGGGGCGAAGGGGCTACGAGCAGTACTTC. It translates to CVSSLGRRGYEQYF. The chain employs TRBV27 and TRBJ2-7; possibly TRBD1 for D (5 bases). This CDR3 is 14 amino acids long. CDR1 is MNHEY, CDR2 SMNVEV, per germline (reference sequence).

The J gene is TRBJ2-3, the V gene TRBV5-1; 11 bases line up with TRBD2. V lost 4 bases to trimming and J lost 1 base; unmatched junction nucleotides: 5. There are 16 residues in the CDR3. Germline loops: CDR1 SGHRS, CDR2 YFSETQ. This chain's CDR3 is CASSAHSGGGTDTQYF. DNA for the CDR3: TGCGCCAGCAGCGCCCATAGCGGGGGGGGCACAGATACGCAGTATTTT.

This rearrangement joins TRBV28 to TRBJ2-3, with D possibly TRBD2 on 5 matching bases. CDR3 length: 14 residues. V dropped 7 bases and J dropped 5 bases, with 16 bases sitting between them. Germline V lookup: CDR1 MDHEN, CDR2 SYDVKM. CDR3 DNA: TGTGCCAGCAATCCCGCCGGCGGGTTAGATACGCAGTATTTT. As protein: CASNPAGGLDTQYF. The full variable domain, its missing parts supplied by reference TRBV28 and TRBJ2-3, is DVKVTQSSRYLVKRTGEKVFLECVQDMDHENMFWYRQDPGLGLRLIYFSYDVKMKEKGDIPEGYSVSREKKERFSLILESASTNQTSMYLCASNPAGGLDTQYFGPGTRLTVL.

The rearrangement uses TRBV19 and TRBJ2-7; no reliable D call. The CDR3 length is 12 residues. The V end lost 5 bases, the J end lost 3 bases, and 8 bases lay between the germline ends. CDR1 LNHDA and CDR2 SQIVND come from the germline V gene (reference sequence). The CDR3 region has the DNA TGTGCCAGTAGTCCCAACAGCTACGAGCAGTACTTC. Protein sequence: CASSPNSYEQYF.

V is TRBV12-3 or TRBV12-4 and J is TRBJ1-2; 7 bases map to TRBD1. J lost 4 bases, V lost 5 bases, and 4 bases had no gene match. The CDR3 extends over 13 amino acids. CDR3 sequence (DNA): TGTGCCAGCAGTAGGGACAGAATCTATGGCTACACCTTC. Its protein is CASSRDRIYGYTF.

This clone came up once. CDR3 DNA sequence: TGTGCCTGGAGTGTAAGGCGGGGCACTGAAGCTTTCTTT. Its protein is CAWSVRRGTEAFF. The chain combines TRBV30 with TRBJ1-1; D uncertain. Between the trimmed V and J ends, which lost 0 bases and 4 bases, there was a span of 9 bases. Germline CDR1 and CDR2: GTSNPN and SVGIG (reference sequence). The CDR3 length is 13 residues.